These 16 T cell receptor beta chains share one sample of origin, sequenced in a study of blood T cell repertoires in COVID-19. The assay was immunoSEQ multiplex PCR, and TCRdb's table has in-frame clones only and misses some. The repertoire holds more than 300,000 clones, with roughly nine tenths as singletons. Sequencing was performed on PBMCs or T cells enriched from blood (not recorded which). The receptor source for this set is a woman in her thirties who had been exposed to COVID-19.

The CDR3 sequence: CTSSPRSAGEGYGYTF. DNA of the CDR3: TGTACCAGCAGCCCGAGGAGCGCAGGGGAGGGCTATGGCTACACCTTC. This rearrangement joins TRBV7-2 to TRBJ1-2; tentative D call: TRBD1 (6 bases). V shed 5 bases and J shed 4 bases, with 20 bases lying between them. Germline-derived CDR1 and CDR2 are SGHTA and FQGNSA. This CDR3 has 16 amino acids. The full variable domain, completed using reference TRBV7-2 and TRBJ1-2, is GAGVSQSPSNKVTEKGKDVELRCDPISGHTALYWYRQSLGQGLEFLIYFQGNSAPDKSGLPSDRFSAERTGGSVSTLTIQRTQQEDSAVYLCTSSPRSAGEGYGYTFGSGTRLTVV.

This chain links TRBV7-9 with TRBJ1-2; D perhaps matches TRBD1 (6 bases). This CDR3 comprises 15 residues. The germline V and J ends were trimmed by 7 bases and 4 bases, with 19 bases remaining between them. Germline V gene lookup returns CDR1 SEHNR and CDR2 FQNEAQ (reference sequence). CDR3 bases: TGTGCCAGCAACCTCGGGGCGGACAGTCTCTATGGCTACACCTTC. This sequence encodes CASNLGADSLYGYTF.

The V gene is TRBV19, the J gene TRBJ1-1, with TRBD1 matching 10 bases. Germline V gene data show CDR1 as LNHDA and CDR2 as SQIVND (reference sequence). V trimming: 2 bases; J trimming: 5 bases; junction bases outside the gene matches: 11. This CDR3 is 17 amino acids long. The CDR3 DNA reads as TGTGCCAGTAGTATATCAATATATCGGACAGGGGGAACTGAAGCTTTCTTT. Translating it yields CASSISIYRTGGTEAFF. The full variable domain, its missing parts supplied by reference TRBV19 and TRBJ1-1, is DGGITQSPKYLFRKEGQNVTLSCEQNLNHDAMYWYRQDPGQGLRLIYYSQIVNDFQKGDIAEGYSVSREKKESFPLTVTSAQKNPTAFYLCASSISIYRTGGTEAFFGQGTRLTVV.

The chain couples TRBV27 to TRBJ1-5; 8 bases are shared with TRBD1. Losses at the gene ends were 5 bases for V and 0 bases for J; bases not matched to a gene: 9. The CDR3 covers 17 residues. In germline, CDR1 is MNHEY, CDR2 SMNVEV (reference sequence). CDR3 residues: CASSQRQGPYSNQPQHF. The CDR3 DNA reads TGTGCCAGCAGTCAGCGACAGGGGCCCTATAGCAATCAGCCCCAGCATTTT.

V is TRBV5-1 and J is TRBJ2-1; 12 bases map to TRBD2. The trim removed 0 bases at V and 10 bases at J, leaving 8 bases unmatched. CDR1 is SGHRS, CDR2 YFSETQ, per germline. The CDR3 is 16 residues long. For the CDR3, the DNA is TGCGCCAGCAGCTTGGGTCTAGCGGGGGGGCCGGCCGAGCAGTTCTTC. Translation gives CASSLGLAGGPAEQFF.

The chain couples TRBV9 to TRBJ2-7, with D perhaps matching TRBD2 (7 bases). V dropped 4 bases and J dropped 2 bases, with 16 bases sitting between them. CDR1 and CDR2 (germline): SGDLS, YYNGEE. This CDR3 is 15 amino acids long. For the CDR3, the DNA is TGTGCCAGCAGCCCTTTAGGGGGGGATACCTACGAGCAGTACTTC. The encoded protein is CASSPLGGDTYEQYF. The full variable domain, its missing parts supplied by reference TRBV9 and TRBJ2-7, is DSGVTQTPKHLITATGQRVTLRCSPRSGDLSVYWYQQSLDQGLQFLIQYYNGEERAKGNILERFSAQQFPDLHSELNLSSLELGDSALYFCASSPLGGDTYEQYFGPGTRLTVT.

The rearrangement uses TRBV6-8 and TRBJ1-2; 7 positions agree with TRBD1. The germline V gene encodes CDR1 MNHGY and CDR2 SAAAGT. V shed 0 bases, J shed 9 bases, and the junction held 13 bases outside the gene matches. CDR3 size: 16 residues. The CDR3, as DNA: TGTGCCAGCAGTTACTCTAGAAACAGGGGAATAATGTGCTACACCTTC. As protein: CASSYSRNRGIMCYTF.

This chain joins TRBV4-3 and TRBJ1-1; D is perhaps TRBD1 (5 bases). This CDR3 is built from 14 residues. The ends were cut back, 2 bases at V and 1 base at J, with 8 bases in the middle. Germline V gene data show CDR1 as LGHNA and CDR2 as YSLEER. DNA of the CDR3: TGCGCCAGCAGCCAAACAGGCCCGAACACTGAAGCTTTCTTT. Translating gives CASSQTGPNTEAFF.

In regard to this clone: The sample has other DNA sequences that encode this CDR3 too. The V gene is TRBV2, the J gene TRBJ1-2; D unclear. Germline loops: CDR1 SNHLY, CDR2 FYNNEI. This CDR3 is built from 12 residues. Trimming took 6 bases from V and 8 from J, leaving 13 bases between them. CDR3 DNA: TGTGCCAGCAGCGAGGATAGCTGGGGCTACACCTTC. Protein sequence: CASSEDSWGYTF.

This clone was picked up a small number of times. This sequence joins TRBV3-1 (or the pseudogene TRBV3-2) and TRBJ1-1; D gene uncertain. V was shortened by 3 bases and J by 4 bases, with 15 bases between the two germline ends. Germline V lookup: CDR1 LGHDT, CDR2 YNNKEL (reference sequence). CDR3 length equals 15 residues. CDR3 residues: CASSHRFRGGTEAFF. The CDR3 DNA is TGTGCCAGCAGCCATCGATTTCGGGGAGGCACTGAAGCTTTCTTT.

The J gene is TRBJ1-2, the V gene TRBV5-1; D possibly corresponds to TRBD1 (6 bases). Germline CDR1 and CDR2: SGHRS and YFSETQ. Trimming removed 0 bases at V and 4 bases at J, with 10 bases between. CDR3 size: 14 residues. CDR3: CASSLGQDTYGYTF. CDR3 sequence (DNA): TGCGCCAGCAGCTTGGGACAGGATACCTATGGCTACACCTTC.

This clone showed up just once. This chain uses TRBV10-3 with TRBJ1-5, with TRBD1 matching over 7 bases. CDR1 and CDR2 from the germline V gene are ENHRY and SYGVKD. This CDR3 is 14 amino acids long. V lost 4 bases, J lost 6 bases, and 6 bases stayed unmatched. Written as DNA, the CDR3 is TGTGCCATCAGTGTAGGGGGCATCGGTCAGCCCCAGCATTTT. Residues: CAISVGGIGQPQHF.

This chain joins TRBV5-1 and TRBJ1-1; D might be TRBD1 (5 bases). Trimming removed 7 bases from V and 1 base from J, with 8 bases in between. The germline gives CDR1 SGHRS, CDR2 YFSETQ. The CDR3 contains 12 residues. DNA for the CDR3: TGCGCCAGCGGGCAGGGGAACACTGAAGCTTTCTTT. Its protein is CASGQGNTEAFF.

The V and J genes are TRBV18 and TRBJ1-6; 8 bases are a match to TRBD1. Germline CDR1 is KGHSH and CDR2 is LQKENI. Trimming removed 3 bases from V and 9 bases from J; junction bases left unmatched: 7. The CDR3 is 15 residues long. For the CDR3, the DNA is TGTGCCAGCTCACCCGGGACAGGCCCTTTTTCACCCCTCCACTTT. Amino acids: CASSPGTGPFSPLHF.

The chain carries TRBV10-3 and TRBJ1-1; tentatively, D is TRBD1 (6 bases). Germline lookup yields CDR1 ENHRY and CDR2 SYGVKD. The germline V and J ends were trimmed by 3 bases and 5 bases, with 13 bases remaining between them. This CDR3 is 14 amino acids long. As DNA, the CDR3 is TGTGCCATCAGTGACTTGGTCCAGGGGACTGAAGCTTTCTTT. Translation: CAISDLVQGTEAFF.

This chain's CDR3 is CASSLDRGSRGPYEQYF. The CDR3 DNA reads as TGTGCCAGCAGTCTGGACAGGGGATCGAGGGGTCCCTACGAGCAGTACTTC. J is TRBJ2-7 and V is TRBV2, with 9 bases lining up with TRBD1. Looked up from germline, CDR1 is SNHLY and CDR2 is FYNNEI. V lost 5 bases, J lost 2 bases, and 13 bases stayed unmatched. This CDR3 contains 17 residues.